Listed below are T cell receptor beta chains from one sample, sequenced in a study of sequential checkpoint blockade in melanoma. Sequenced by immunoSEQ multiplex PCR; TCRdb stores in-frame clones only, minus some. The table includes around 15,000 clones, over 75% detected once. Specimen: CD8+ T cells sorted from blood (inferred from file names), collected from a patient given nivolumab and ipilimumab in sequence. These receptors were obtained from a human donor with melanoma. The CDR3 runs from the conserved cysteine through the conserved F or W. A D gene is named only where the DNA matches it firmly. Clone size, where shown, is once, few, many, or a class for clones that have expanded.

TRBV9	TRBJ1-2	few	.	CASSVDSQGLVGYTF	TGTGCCAGCAGCGTAGATAGTCAGGGACTGGTTGGCTACACCTTC
TRBV6-6	TRBJ1-5	once	.	CASSYAGPLEHF	TGTGCCAGCAGTTACGCAGGCCCCCTTGAGCATTTT
TRBV28	TRBJ2-3	few	.	CASSEIPAGSASADTQYF	TGTGCCAGCAGTGAAATCCCCGCAGGGTCCGCTTCCGCAGATACGCAGTATTTT
TRBV2	TRBJ2-7	.	.	CASRGLQGASASGRPYEQYF	TGTGCCAGCAGGGGATTACAGGGGGCGTCTGCTAGCGGGAGACCCTACGAGCAGTACTTC
TRBV6-1	TRBJ2-2	.	TRBD2	CASSEAASGTGELFF	TGTGCCAGCAGTGAAGCGGCTAGCGGGACCGGGGAGCTGTTTTTT
TRBV6-6	TRBJ1-3	.	TRBD1	CASSNPGQGFDTIYF	TGTGCCAGCAGTAACCCGGGACAGGGGTTTGACACCATATATTTT
TRBV7-2	TRBJ1-2	.	.	CASSLRDNPYGYTF	TGTGCCAGCAGTTTACGGGACAACCCTTATGGCTACACCTTC
TRBV10-1	TRBJ2-7	.	.	CASQGQSSYEQYF	TGCGCCAGCCAAGGACAGAGCTCCTACGAGCAGTACTTC
TRBV10-2	TRBJ2-1	.	.	CATDPKGNEQFF	TGCGCCACCGACCCGAAGGGGAATGAGCAGTTCTTC
TRBV30	TRBJ2-1	.	.	CAWIKAGSYNEQFF	TGTGCCTGGATTAAAGCGGGTTCCTACAATGAGCAGTTCTTC
TRBV6-5	TRBJ2-1	.	TRBD2	CASSKGLEVFNEQFF	TGTGCCAGCAGTAAGGGACTAGAAGTTTTCAATGAGCAGTTCTTC
TRBV10-3	TRBJ2-7	.	TRBD2	CAIKQSPGTSGRVSSYEQYF	TGTGCCATCAAGCAATCACCGGGGACTAGCGGGAGAGTTAGCTCCTACGAGCAGTACTTC
TRBV6-4	TRBJ1-5	few	.	CASSDPDTIQPQHF	TGTGCCAGCAGTGACCCGGACACTATACAGCCCCAGCATTTT
TRBV27	TRBJ1-2	.	.	CASSFGGQWMEGYTF	TGTGCCAGCAGTTTCGGGGGGCAATGGATGGAGGGCTACACCTTC
TRBV19	TRBJ2-7	.	TRBD1	CASSWGTGMIEQYF	TGTGCCAGTAGTTGGGGGACAGGGATGATCGAGCAGTACTTC
TRBV28	TRBJ2-7	.	.	CASSLVPSSYEQYF	TGTGCCAGCAGTTTAGTCCCGAGCTCCTACGAGCAGTACTTC
TRBV11-2	TRBJ2-7	.	.	CASSLSSTFYEQYF	TGTGCCAGCAGCTTAAGCTCGACTTTCTACGAGCAGTACTTC
TRBV11-2	TRBJ2-3	.	TRBD1	CASTSGTGYLSGTDTQYF	TGTGCCAGCACCTCAGGGACAGGCTATTTATCCGGCACAGATACGCAGTATTTT
TRBV6-1	TRBJ2-1	.	.	CASSEGQENNEQFF	TGTGCCAGCAGTGAAGGACAGGAAAACAATGAGCAGTTCTTC
TRBV7-9	TRBJ1-2	few	TRBD1	CASSSPGQGNYGYTF	TGTGCCAGCAGCTCGCCGGGACAGGGAAACTATGGCTACACCTTC
TRBV6-1	TRBJ2-7	.	TRBD1	CASWGGQGLYEQYF	TGTGCCAGCTGGGGGGGACAGGGGTTATACGAGCAGTACTTC
TRBV5-1	TRBJ2-7	.	TRBD2	CASSFGTTSEQYF	TGCGCCAGCAGCTTCGGGACTACCTCCGAGCAGTACTTC
TRBV4-1	TRBJ1-5	.	.	CASTSFAGGNQPQHF	TGCGCCAGCACGTCATTTGCCGGGGGCAATCAGCCCCAGCATTTT